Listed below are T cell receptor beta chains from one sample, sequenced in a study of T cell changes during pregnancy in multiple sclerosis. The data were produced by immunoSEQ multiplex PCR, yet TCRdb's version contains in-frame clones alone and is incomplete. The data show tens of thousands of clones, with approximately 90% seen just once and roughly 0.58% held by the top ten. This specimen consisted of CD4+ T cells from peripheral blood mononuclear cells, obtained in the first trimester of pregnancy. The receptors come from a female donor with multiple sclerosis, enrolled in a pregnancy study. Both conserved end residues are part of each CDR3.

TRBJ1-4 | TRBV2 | CASSGIQGSNEKLFF
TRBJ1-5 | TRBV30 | CAWSVSPINQPQHF
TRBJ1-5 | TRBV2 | CASRRGGQPNQPQHF
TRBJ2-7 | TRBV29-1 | CSVGTGGEQYF
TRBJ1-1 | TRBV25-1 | CASSEGGSTEAFF
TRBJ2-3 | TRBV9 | CASSLGGLTDTQYF
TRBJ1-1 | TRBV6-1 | CASGVPGTGPGTEAFF
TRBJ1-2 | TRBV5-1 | CASSQGQGDGYTF
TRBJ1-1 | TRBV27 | CASSEDRVNTEAFF
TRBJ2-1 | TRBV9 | CASSVELRDAYNEQFF
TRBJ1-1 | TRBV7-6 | CASSLTRGNTEAFF
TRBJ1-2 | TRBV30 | CAWAQSAGLGSGYTF
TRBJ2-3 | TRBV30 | CAWSVGLAGSTDTQYF
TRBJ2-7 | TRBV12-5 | CASAHGDSSYEQYF
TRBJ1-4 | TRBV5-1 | CASSLRSGQFNEKLFF